This record covers a single TCR beta chain. This clonotype came up a few times. The antigen it recognizes is unknown. No clone much larger than this one lies a single base away; base qualities are absent. This sample is part of a study of blood T cells in healthy people across ages (dated by TCRdb to the mid-2010s). For the wider study: In model experiments, roughly one uniquely barcoded TCR beta cDNA molecule per two T cells was captured by template switching. To avoid experimental bias, donors of different ages were distributed randomly across sequencing lanes. Age-related changes in TCR beta repertoire diversity were measured in the study by deep sequencing normalized with unique cDNA molecular identifiers. The study analyzed two additional independent replicas of 1 million unique cDNA reads from the same blood draw for two donors, one aged 18 to 29 and one aged 80 or older. The donors were split into four age groups: young (average about 16 years), middle-aged (about 40), aged (62) and long-lived (approximately 89). Results and caveats for the whole study, not just this receptor: Compared with the aged group, the long-lived group had more naive CD4+ T cells, fewer expanded clones and increased TCR diversity, suggesting age selection. Observed TCR beta diversity per million T cells fell roughly linearly with age, and a significant reduction was already apparent by age about 38. Because the CMV infection status of the donors was unknown, age-related changes in expanded clonotypes may potentially have been confounded. Estimates of total diversity based on one million sequenced T cells were regarded as lower bounds and as underestimates. There was a strong correlation between observed TCR beta diversity and the percentage of naive T cells measured by flow cytometry. Conclusive comparison of naive and antigen-experienced compartments was prevented by the profiling of bulk unsorted PBMCs.

Libraries came from 5' RACE. A second PCR of roughly 7 to 12 cycles was run with a J-beta primer mix and a sample-barcoded 5' primer. A template-switch 5' adaptor carrying 12 random nucleotides introduced a unique molecular identifier onto each TCR beta cDNA molecule. Each sample yielded at least 3 million CDR3-containing paired-end reads. First-strand cDNA synthesis was performed from all RNA using the Mint cDNA synthesis kit, with priming by a TRBC-specific oligonucleotide. After uracil-DNA glycosylase treatment, a first 18-cycle PCR used universal primers M1SS and BC2_uni_R on all cDNA. Per the source publication's procedure: For normalization, 1 million high-quality reads were randomly selected from each sample, with every read carrying a distinct molecular identifier. Instead of being binned into consensus sequences, reads that shared molecular identifiers were thrown out. MiTCR, set to a Q25 quality threshold and the strictest error-elimination algorithm, was used for CDR3 identification, clonotype clustering and error correction. A nonparametric unseen species model with Euler transformation was used to estimate a lower bound on total TCR beta diversity. TCRdb reprocessed the public reads (quality trimming at Q25 with fastp, clone calling with MiXCR) and kept in-frame beta chains. Rows with a matching CDR3 protein are joined into one entry that keeps the most common DNA and genes. The V and J calls, along with clone size, are taken from TCRdb and not from the paper's own processing. Within this sample are 1.8 million or so distinct CDR3 sequences, with 35% to 50% of them counted one time only. Of the sample, 20% to 25% falls within the top ten clones.

In the germline V gene, CDR1 corresponds to SGHAT and CDR2 to FQNNGV. The CDR3 goes from the cysteine to the phenylalanine over 16 residues. Only the CDR3 portion is preserved as DNA: 48 bases, with reading frame beginning at the first base. The germline ends are 19 bases apart after V is trimmed by 6 bases and J by 3 bases. The donors were roughly 38 Caucasian individuals from Russia, aged about 6 to 95 years, who were systemically healthy. Each donor gave ten milliliters of peripheral blood, collected into EDTA-treated Vacutainer tubes. Ficoll-Paque density-gradient centrifugation was used to isolate PBMCs, with at least 7 million obtained per sample. Trizol reagent was used to extract total RNA from PBMCs, with at least 6 micrograms per sample. For every donor, flow cytometry on a PBMC aliquot measured the percentage of naive CD45RAhigh/CD27high T cells.

What was sequenced was blood. The chain uses TRBV11-2 and TRBJ2-3; a tentative D match to TRBD2 spans 6 bases. The sequence was obtained from a human donor in good health. Read as DNA, the sequence is TGTGCCAGCAGACGGGCCGGGATAGCGGCAACAGATACGCAGTATTTT. Translation gives CASRRAGIAATDTQYF.